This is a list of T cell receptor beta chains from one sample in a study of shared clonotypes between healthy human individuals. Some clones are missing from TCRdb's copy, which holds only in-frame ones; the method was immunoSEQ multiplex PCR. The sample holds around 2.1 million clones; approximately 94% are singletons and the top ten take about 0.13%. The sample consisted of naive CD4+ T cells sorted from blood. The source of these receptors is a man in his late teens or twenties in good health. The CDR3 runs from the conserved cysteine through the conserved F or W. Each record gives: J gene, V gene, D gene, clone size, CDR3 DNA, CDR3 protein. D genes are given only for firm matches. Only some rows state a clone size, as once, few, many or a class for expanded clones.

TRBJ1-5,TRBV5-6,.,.,TGTGCCAGCAGCTATTCGGGTAGTGGCAATCAGCCCCAGCATTTT,CASSYSGSGNQPQHF
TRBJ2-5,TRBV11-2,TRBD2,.,TGTGCCAGCAGCACCCAGCGGGAGAGGGAGACCCAGTACTTC,CASSTQRERETQYF
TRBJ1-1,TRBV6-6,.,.,TGTGCCAGCAGTTACTCAGGGGGAGTGATGAACACTGAAGCTTTCTTT,CASSYSGGVMNTEAFF
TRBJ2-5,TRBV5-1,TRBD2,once,TGCGCCAGCAGCGAGGGAGGGCCAGGGCAAGAGACCCAGTACTTC,CASSEGGPGQETQYF
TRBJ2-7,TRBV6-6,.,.,TGTGCCAGCAGTGCCGAGGGACCCTACGAGCAGTACTTC,CASSAEGPYEQYF
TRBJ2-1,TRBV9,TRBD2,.,TGTGCCAGCAGCGTAGACTTGACTAGCGGGGATCCCTCCTACAATGAGCAGTTCTTC,CASSVDLTSGDPSYNEQFF
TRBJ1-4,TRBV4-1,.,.,TGCGCCAGCAGCCAAGATAGGGAAAAACTGTTTTTT,CASSQDREKLFF
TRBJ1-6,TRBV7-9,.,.,TGTGCCAGCAGCTTAGTAGGGCTCCCAGACTCACCCCTCCACTTT,CASSLVGLPDSPLHF
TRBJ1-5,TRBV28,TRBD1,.,TGTGCCAGCAGGGTCCAGGACAGGGACCTACAGCCCCAGCATTTT,CASRVQDRDLQPQHF
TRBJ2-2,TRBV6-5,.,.,TGTGCCAGCAGTTATCGTTTGGGGACCGGGGAGCTGTTTTTT,CASSYRLGTGELFF
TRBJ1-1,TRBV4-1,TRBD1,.,TGCGCCAGCAGCCTGGGACAGGGGGCAAAGAACACTGAAGCTTTCTTT,CASSLGQGAKNTEAFF
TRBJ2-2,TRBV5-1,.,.,TGCGCCAGCAGCTTGCGTAGCCGGGAAACCGGGGAGCTGTTTTTT,CASSLRSRETGELFF
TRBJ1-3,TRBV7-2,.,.,TGTGCCAGCAGCCGGGGTACACTTGATGGAAACACCATATATTTT,CASSRGTLDGNTIYF
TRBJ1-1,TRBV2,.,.,TGTGCCAGCAGTGATGGGGCACATACTGAAGCTTTCTTT,CASSDGAHTEAFF
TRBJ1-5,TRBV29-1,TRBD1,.,TGCAGCGGCACACAGGGGGTAGGGCAGCCCCAGCATTTT,CSGTQGVGQPQHF
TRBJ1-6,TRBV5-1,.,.,TGCGCCAGCAGCTTGGGCCCGGGGCCTAATTCACCCCTCCACTTT,CASSLGPGPNSPLHF
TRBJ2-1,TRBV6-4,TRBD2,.,TGTGCCAGCTCTAGGGAGGGGTCCTACAATGAGCAGTTCTTC,CASSREGSYNEQFF
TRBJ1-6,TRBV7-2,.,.,TGTGCCAGCAGCTTCCCCGGAGGACCCCTCCACTTT,CASSFPGGPLHF
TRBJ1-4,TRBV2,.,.,TGTGCCAGCAGGGTCGACAGTACAACTAATGAAAAACTGTTTTTT,CASRVDSTTNEKLFF
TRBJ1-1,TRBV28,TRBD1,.,TGTGCCAGCAGCCCCCCTCCCATCGACAGGGTCGAGGGGGCTTTCTTT,CASSPPPIDRVEGAFF
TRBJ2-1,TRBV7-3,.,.,TGTGCCAGCAGCCTCGAGCGAGAGCAGTTCTTC,CASSLEREQFF
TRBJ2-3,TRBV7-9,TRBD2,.,TGTGCCAGCAGCACCCCGACTAGCGCGGATACGCAGTATTTT,CASSTPTSADTQYF
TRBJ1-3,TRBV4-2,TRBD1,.,TGTGCCAGCAGCCAATTAGGACAGGGGCCTGGAAACACCATATATTTT,CASSQLGQGPGNTIYF
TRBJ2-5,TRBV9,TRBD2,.,TGTGCCAGCAGCGCAGGACTAGCGGGGGTCCAAGAGACCCAGTACTTC,CASSAGLAGVQETQYF
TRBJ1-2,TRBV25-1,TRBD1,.,TGTGCCAGCAGCCTATCCGGAAGGGGGCTAGCTAACTATGGCTACACCTTC,CASSLSGRGLANYGYTF
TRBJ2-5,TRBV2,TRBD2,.,TGTGCCAGCAGTGTAGCGGGGGGGATAGAGACCCAGTACTTC,CASSVAGGIETQYF
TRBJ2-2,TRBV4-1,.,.,TGCGCCAGCAGCGCCAGTCCAGGACATTCCACCGGGGAGCTGTTTTTT,CASSASPGHSTGELFF
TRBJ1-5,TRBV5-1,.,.,TGCGCCAGCAGCTTGGGACCGAATAGCAATCAGCCCCAGCATTTT,CASSLGPNSNQPQHF
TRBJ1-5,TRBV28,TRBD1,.,TGTGCCAGCAGTTCCACCCCTCGACAGGGGGAACAGCCCCAGCATTTT,CASSSTPRQGEQPQHF
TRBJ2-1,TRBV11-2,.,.,TGTGCCAGCAGCTTAGACTACGCCTCCTACAATGAGCAGTTCTTC,CASSLDYASYNEQFF
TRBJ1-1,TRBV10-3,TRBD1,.,TGTGCCAGCACAGCAGGGGGCATGAACACTGAAGCTTTCTTT,CASTAGGMNTEAFF
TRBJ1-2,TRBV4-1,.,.,TGCGCCAGCAGCCAAGAAGGCTATGGCTACACCTTC,CASSQEGYGYTF
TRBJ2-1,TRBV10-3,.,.,TGTGCCATCAGTGTGGGAAGGGATGAGCAGTTCTTC,CAISVGRDEQFF
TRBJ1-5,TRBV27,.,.,TGTGCCAGGTTAGTTATTAGGCAGCTTGAGAATCAGCCCCAGCATTTT,CARLVIRQLENQPQHF
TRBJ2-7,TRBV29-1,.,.,TGCAGCGTTGTGGTGGCCAGCTACGAGCAGTACTTC,CSVVVASYEQYF
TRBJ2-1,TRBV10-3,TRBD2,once,TGTGCCATCAGTGAGTTGGAGGGTAGCGGGATTCGCTACAATGAGCAGTTCTTC,CAISELEGSGIRYNEQFF
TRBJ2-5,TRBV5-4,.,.,TGTGCCAGCAGCCGCGCCGGGACCAATCAAGAGACCCAGTACTTC,CASSRAGTNQETQYF
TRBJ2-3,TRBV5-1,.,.,TGCGCCAGCAGCTTGGAAGGGTGGGAAAATACGCAGTATTTT,CASSLEGWENTQYF
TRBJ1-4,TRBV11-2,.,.,TGTGCCAGCAGCAAGACAGGCCGTAATGAAAAACTGTTTTTT,CASSKTGRNEKLFF
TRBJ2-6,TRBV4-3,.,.,TGCGCCAGCAGCCAAGTCAGAGGGGCGGCCGGGGCCAACGTCCTGACTTTC,CASSQVRGAAGANVLTF
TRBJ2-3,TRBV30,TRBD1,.,TGTGCCTGGAGTGGAGGACAGGGAGCAGATACGCAGTATTTT,CAWSGGQGADTQYF
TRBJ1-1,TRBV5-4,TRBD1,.,TGTGCCAGCAGCCTCGGGACAGGATCGAACACTGAAGCTTTCTTT,CASSLGTGSNTEAFF